This TCR beta chain was sequenced in a study of glioma-infiltrating T cells. Overall study findings and caveats: Only very few CDR3 sequences appeared in both tissue and blood.

In the case of this clonotype: Its antigen is not known.

Amplification of TCR alpha and beta CDR3 regions from RNA used iRepertoire nested multiplex PCR. TCRdb reanalysed the multiplex PCR reads using MiXCR and keeps one entry per CDR3 protein. Of roughly 100,000 distinct CDR3 sequences in the sample, roughly 30% were seen once. Germline V gives CDR1 SGDLS, CDR2 YYNGEE. V was cut by 4 bases and J by 5 bases, with 19 bases left in between. This CDR3 is 15 amino acids long. The sample consisted of glioma tissue, nonneoplastic brain tissue, or PBMCs (not recorded which). This TCR came from a human donor with low-grade glioma or glioblastoma, undergoing nonglioma brain surgery, or in good health (not recorded which). The chain joins TRBV9 to TRBJ2-7; D gene uncertain. The CDR3 protein is CASSFTYSPRDEQYF. The CDR3 DNA follows: TGTGCCAGCAGCTTTACGTATTCCCCTAGGGACGAGCAGTACTTC. Variable domain in full (rest from reference TRBV9 and TRBJ2-7): DSGVTQTPKHLITATGQRVTLRCSPRSGDLSVYWYQQSLDQGLQFLIQYYNGEERAKGNILERFSAQQFPDLHSELNLSSLELGDSALYFCASSFTYSPRDEQYFGPGTRLTVT.